The 13 T cell receptor beta chains given below trace back to one sample, sequenced in a study of blood T cell repertoires in COVID-19. Assay used: immunoSEQ multiplex PCR; TCRdb lists only in-frame clones, some missing. The repertoire includes approximately 250,000 clones, 85% of them detected once, and 6% to 7% sits in the top ten. Sequenced material: peripheral blood. The receptors come from an older woman with active or convalescent COVID-19.

The chain links TRBV6-6 to TRBJ2-3, with TRBD1 matching over 7 bases. This CDR3 is 15 amino acids long. Germline assignment: CDR1 MNHNY and CDR2 SVGAGI (reference sequence). With 7 bases clipped from V and 3 bases from J, the junction kept 10 bases outside the gene matches. The DNA of the CDR3 is TGTGCCAGCACCCCGCAGGGGGTTAGAACAGATACGCAGTATTTT. This encodes CASTPQGVRTDTQYF.

The chain couples TRBV6-6 to TRBJ2-2; D is ambiguous. The V gene lost 2 bases and the J gene lost 4 bases, with 14 bases spanning the gap. Germline lookup yields CDR1 MNHNY and CDR2 SVGAGI (reference sequence). The CDR3 totals 16 residues. CDR3 protein: CASSYLSGFATGELFF. The CDR3 DNA reads TGTGCCAGCAGTTACCTCAGTGGCTTCGCCACCGGGGAGCTGTTTTTT.

V gene TRBV6-1 combines with J gene TRBJ2-5; 9 bases match TRBD1. Germline lookup yields CDR1 MNHNS and CDR2 SASEGT. This CDR3 comprises 16 residues. The ends lost 0 bases at V and 3 bases at J; junction bases unmatched: 5. CDR3 residues: CASSEASGQGKETQYF. CDR3 sequence (DNA): TGTGCCAGCAGTGAAGCCAGTGGACAGGGGAAAGAGACCCAGTACTTC.

This chain links TRBV11-3 with TRBJ2-2, with D perhaps matching TRBD2 (5 bases). Trimming left V 7 bases short and J 5 bases short, with 20 bases between. CDR1 is SGHNT, CDR2 YENEEA, per germline. The CDR3 length is 16 residues. CDR3 sequence: CASTIGGLVGTGELFF. In DNA form, the CDR3 reads TGTGCCAGCACCATAGGAGGATTGGTTGGGACCGGGGAGCTGTTTTTT. Combining the CDR3 with reference TRBV11-3 and TRBJ2-2 gives the whole variable domain EAGVVQSPRYKIIEKKQPVAFWCNPISGHNTLYWYLQNLGQGPELLIRYENEEAVDDSQLPKDRFSAERLKGVDSTLKIQPAELGDSAVYLCASTIGGLVGTGELFFGEGSRLTVL.

CDR3: CSGGIAGETQYF. The CDR3 coding sequence is TGCAGCGGAGGGATAGCTGGAGAGACCCAGTACTTC. The V call is TRBV29-1, the J call TRBJ2-5; D may be TRBD2 (5 bases). Germline lookup yields CDR1 SQVTM and CDR2 ANQGSEA. The CDR3 is 12 residues long. V was pared by 7 bases and J by 4 bases, with 13 bases between. Filled out from reference TRBV29-1 and TRBJ2-5, the complete variable domain reads SAVISQKPSRDICQRGTSLTIQCQVDSQVTMMFWYRQQPGQSLTLIATANQGSEATYESGFVIDKFPISRPNLTFSTLTVSNMSPEDSSIYLCSGGIAGETQYFGPGTRLLVL.

In its sample, this clone was seen a few times. The chain is built from TRBV23-1 and TRBJ1-1; D might be TRBD1 (6 bases). Being an ORF, TRBV23-1 has a function that is uncertain. Between the trimmed V and J ends, which lost 0 bases and 0 bases, there was a span of 17 bases. CDR3 length equals 18 residues. CDR3 residues: CASSQSGGAGFMNTEAFF. CDR3 DNA: TGCGCCAGCAGTCAATCGGGGGGGGCAGGATTCATGAACACTGAAGCTTTCTTT.

V usage is TRBV6-5 and J usage is TRBJ2-1; TRBD2 matches 11 bases. Trimming removed 8 bases from V and 2 bases from J; junction bases left unmatched: 2. The germline gives CDR1 MNHEY, CDR2 SVGAGI. The CDR3 covers 14 residues. This chain's CDR3 is CASSGLAAYNEQFF. The CDR3, as DNA: TGTGCCAGCTCGGGACTAGCGGCCTACAATGAGCAGTTCTTC.

This chain connects TRBV7-9 to TRBJ2-5, with a weak D call TRBD2 (5 bases). Germline CDR1 reads SEHNR; CDR2 reads FQNEAQ (reference sequence). V was shortened by 1 base and J by 7 bases, with 13 bases between the two germline ends. The CDR3 covers 14 residues. The CDR3 DNA follows: TGTGCCAGCAGCTTAGTAGAGGGCTATGGGACCCAGTACTTC. Residues: CASSLVEGYGTQYF.

This clone turned up a few times. The V call is TRBV4-1, the J call TRBJ2-2; 7 bases are shared with TRBD2. Germline V gives CDR1 MGHRA, CDR2 YSYEKL. The CDR3 runs to 12 residues. V trimming: 6 bases; J trimming: 6 bases; junction bases outside the gene matches: 1. The CDR3 nucleotides read TGCGCCAGCAGGGGGGGGGCCGGGGAGCTGTTTTTT. The encoded protein is CASRGGAGELFF.

The CDR3 loop reads CASSEDPTTPYDYEQYF. For the CDR3, the DNA is TGTGCCAGCAGTGAAGACCCTACTACTCCTTACGACTACGAGCAGTACTTC. This chain links TRBV2 with TRBJ2-7; D call uncertain. Germline CDR1 and CDR2: SNHLY and FYNNEI. V lost 1 base and J lost 3, with 19 bases in between. CDR3 length: 17 residues.

V and J are TRBV6-5 and TRBJ2-5; perhaps TRBD1 as D (5 bases). V was clipped by 6 bases and J by 5 bases, with 16 bases between them. The CDR3 length is 14 residues. Germline V gene lookup returns CDR1 MNHEY and CDR2 SVGAGI. The CDR3 protein is CASRPRQSMETQYF. The CDR3 DNA is TGTGCCAGCAGACCGAGACAGTCTATGGAGACCCAGTACTTC.

The chain combines TRBV10-3 with TRBJ2-3, with D unresolved. There are 14 residues in the CDR3. Trimming removed 4 bases from V and 2 bases from J, with 10 bases in between. Per the germline V gene, CDR1 is ENHRY and CDR2 is SYGVKD. The CDR3 nucleotides read TGTGCCATCAGTGCATTCCAGGCCACAGATACGCAGTATTTT. Its translation is CAISAFQATDTQYF.

The rearrangement links TRBV7-8 to TRBJ2-1, with 7 bases lining up with TRBD1. Trimming removed 3 bases from V and 6 bases from J; junction bases left unmatched: 5. This CDR3 has 14 amino acids. The germline V gene encodes CDR1 SGHVS and CDR2 FQNEAQ. DNA for the CDR3: TGTGCCAGCAGCTTCGACAGGGCTCTCAATGAGCAGTTCTTC. Translating it yields CASSFDRALNEQFF. The full variable domain, its missing parts supplied by reference TRBV7-8 and TRBJ2-1, is GAGVSQSPRYKVAKRGQDVALRCDPISGHVSLFWYQQALGQGPEFLTYFQNEAQLDKSGLPSDRFFAERPEGSVSTLKIQRTQQEDSAVYLCASSFDRALNEQFFGPGTRLTVL.